Shown below are 18 T cell receptor beta chains from a single sample sequenced in a study of blood T cell repertoires in COVID-19. Data came from immunoSEQ multiplex PCR; TCRdb stores just in-frame clones and leaves some out. The table records 250,000 to 350,000 clones, 70% to 90% of them present only once. The sequenced sample consisted of peripheral blood. Source of these receptors: a woman aged 45-65 years who had recovered from COVID-19.

The rearrangement joins TRBV25-1 to TRBJ2-3, with D uncertain. Germline CDR1 and CDR2: MGHDK and SYGVNS. The CDR3 is 12 residues long. The germline V and J ends were trimmed by 6 bases and 0 bases, with 4 bases remaining between them. The CDR3 sequence: CASRSSTDTQYF. CDR3 coding DNA: TGTGCCAGCAGATCTAGCACAGATACGCAGTATTTT.

This chain links TRBV6-1 with TRBJ1-4; D is unresolved. The CDR3 consists of 15 residues. Per germline, CDR1 MNHNS and CDR2 SASEGT. V shed 3 bases and J shed 6 bases, with 14 bases lying between them. For the CDR3, the DNA is TGTGCCAGCAGTGATAGTACGGGGAGGTATGAAAAACTGTTTTTT. As protein: CASSDSTGRYEKLFF.

The rearrangement uses TRBV2 and TRBJ2-1, with 13 bases matching TRBD2. Germline assignment: CDR1 SNHLY and CDR2 FYNNEI. The CDR3 sequence is 16 residues long. The V segment lost 6 bases and the J segment 6 bases; nucleotides outside the gene matches: 8. CDR3 nucleotide sequence: TGTGCCAGCAGCGGACTAGCGGGAGCCGTTGGCAATGAGCAGTTCTTC. It is translated as CASSGLAGAVGNEQFF. Drawing the rest from reference TRBV2 and TRBJ2-1, the complete variable domain is EPEVTQTPSHQVTQMGQEVILRCVPISNHLYFYWYRQILGQKVEFLVSFYNNEISEKSEIFDDQFSVERPDGSNFTLKIRSTKLEDSAMYFCASSGLAGAVGNEQFFGPGTRLTVL.

The chain is built from TRBV5-4 and TRBJ1-1; TRBD1 might be the D (5 bases). The CDR3 length is 14 residues. The V end was cut by 4 bases, the J end by 3 bases, with 13 bases between. Germline V lookup: CDR1 SGHNT, CDR2 YYREEE (reference sequence). CDR3 in DNA: TGTGCCAGCAGCGCAGACCTAGGGGACACTGAAGCTTTCTTT. Translated: CASSADLGDTEAFF.

This CDR3 is CASSPFPGYEQYF. The DNA of the CDR3 is TGTGCCAGCTCACCCTTCCCGGGCTACGAGCAGTACTTC. The gene calls are TRBV18 and TRBJ2-7; no clear D gene. The CDR3 is 13 residues long. Germline assignment: CDR1 KGHSH and CDR2 LQKENI. V was trimmed by 3 bases and J by 3 bases, leaving 9 bases between them.

The CDR3 region is CASSRRTMSYEQYF. CDR3 sequence (DNA): TGTGCCAGCAGCCGCCGGACAATGTCCTACGAGCAGTACTTC. The chain uses TRBV3-1 (or the pseudogene TRBV3-2) and TRBJ2-7; possible D gene TRBD1, 5 bases. V dropped 4 bases and J dropped 1 base, with 11 bases sitting between them. CDR3 size: 14 residues. CDR1 is LGHDT and CDR2 is YNNKEL in the germline V gene (reference sequence).

The rearrangement uses TRBV5-6 and TRBJ1-2, with no clear D. Germline loops: CDR1 SGHDT, CDR2 YYEEEE. The ends were cut back, 0 bases at V and 4 bases at J, with 10 bases in the middle. CDR3 length: 14 amino acids. The CDR3 DNA is TGTGCCAGCAGCTTGGGACTAAGCAGCTATGGCTACACCTTC. This sequence encodes CASSLGLSSYGYTF.

The V call is TRBV5-1, the J call TRBJ2-7, with D possibly TRBD1 on 6 matching bases. The CDR3 has 14 residues. CDR1 is SGHRS and CDR2 is YFSETQ in the germline V gene. V was pared by 5 bases and J by 1 base, with 13 bases between. CDR3 protein: CASRNLQGSYEQYF. The CDR3 coding sequence is TGCGCCAGCAGAAACTTACAGGGATCCTACGAGCAGTACTTC.

The chain employs TRBV19 and TRBJ2-3; perhaps TRBD1 as D (5 bases). The CDR3 sequence is 13 residues long. V lost 5 bases, J lost 6 bases, and 12 bases lay in between. CDR1 and CDR2 from the germline V gene are LNHDA and SQIVND (reference sequence). The CDR3 DNA follows: TGTGCCAGTAGTGGGGCCTTTTGGGATACGCAGTATTTT. Protein: CASSGAFWDTQYF.

As regards this clone: One end of the junction does not line up with germline, which may come from a read error. The V call is TRBV7-2, the J call TRBJ1-2; maybe TRBD1 (5 bases). CDR1 SGHTA and CDR2 FQGNSA come from the germline V gene. This CDR3 contains 14 residues. CDR3 coding DNA: TGTGCCAGCAGCTCCCCAGGTGAACCCAGGGTAAACGCCTTC. The encoded protein is CASSSPGEPRVNAF.

The V call is TRBV30, the J call TRBJ1-2; D is undetermined. The V gene's germline CDR1 is GTSNPN and CDR2 SVGIG (reference sequence). V lost 5 bases to trimming and J lost 0 bases, with 10 bases between them. The CDR3 contains 13 residues. CDR3 nucleotide sequence: TGTGCCTGGGGGAGATCACCTAACTATGGCTACACCTTC. Residues: CAWGRSPNYGYTF.

This chain uses TRBV5-1 with TRBJ2-7, with no clear D. Germline V gene lookup returns CDR1 SGHRS and CDR2 YFSETQ. The ends were cut back, 0 bases at V and 6 bases at J, with 16 bases in the middle. CDR3 length: 15 residues. The CDR3 is CASSLGQAALSEQYF. DNA for the CDR3: TGCGCCAGCAGCTTGGGGCAGGCCGCACTTTCCGAGCAGTACTTC.

The chain employs TRBV3-1 (or the pseudogene TRBV3-2) and TRBJ1-1, with D possibly being TRBD1 (5 bases). From germline, CDR1 is LGHDT and CDR2 YNNKEL (reference sequence). V was cut by 2 bases and J by 0 bases, with 13 bases left in between. The CDR3 contains 16 residues. CDR3 in DNA: TGTGCCAGCAGCCAATTCGGGGGTGGAGTGAACACTGAAGCTTTCTTT. This sequence encodes CASSQFGGGVNTEAFF.

V is TRBV7-9 and J is TRBJ2-5; 8 positions agree with TRBD1. Trimming cost V 1 base and J 7 bases; bases outside gene matches: 11. CDR1 is SEHNR, CDR2 FQNEAQ, per germline (reference sequence). This CDR3 contains 16 residues. The CDR3 loop reads CASSLGGTGHGGTQYF. The CDR3 coding sequence is TGTGCCAGCAGCTTAGGTGGGACAGGCCACGGAGGGACCCAGTACTTC.

The CDR3 sequence: CASSLRTSGDPTEYF. In nucleotides, the CDR3 is TGTGCCAGCAGCTTGCGGACTAGCGGGGACCCCACGGAGTACTTC. This chain uses TRBV11-2 with TRBJ2-7, with 12 nucleotides matching TRBD2. The CDR3 has 15 amino acids. V gave up 3 bases and J gave up 11 bases; unmatched junction bases: 11. In germline, CDR1 is SGHAT, CDR2 FQNNGV.

J is TRBJ1-2 and V is TRBV9; 7 bases fit TRBD1. The CDR3 runs to 15 residues. With V trimmed by 3 bases and J by 7 bases, 12 bases remained unmatched. Germline CDR1 is SGDLS and CDR2 is YYNGEE. The CDR3 loop reads CASSGPQGRSLGYTF. CDR3 in DNA: TGTGCCAGCAGCGGACCACAGGGGCGCTCTCTTGGCTACACCTTC.

Only one count was recorded for this clone. V is TRBV29-1 and J is TRBJ1-1; D remains ambiguous. Looked up from germline, CDR1 is SQVTM and CDR2 is ANQGSEA. The CDR3 is 13 amino acids. Trimming took 7 bases from V and 0 from J, leaving 12 bases between them. CDR3 sequence (DNA): TGCAGCGAAGGAACAGCCCTGAACACTGAAGCTTTCTTT. Protein: CSEGTALNTEAFF.

This chain joins TRBV10-3 and TRBJ1-2, with D unresolved. Germline V gives CDR1 ENHRY, CDR2 SYGVKD. The length of the CDR3 is 14 residues. The V and J ends lost 7 bases and 5 bases respectively, with 17 bases between them. CDR3 region: CAITETSFDYGYTF. Written as DNA, the CDR3 is TGTGCCATCACCGAAACAAGTTTTGATTATGGCTACACCTTC.